Sequencing of this TCR beta chain was carried out in a study of blood T cell repertoires in COVID-19. Overall study: Samples representing acute and convalescent COVID-19 were sourced from the United States, Italy and Spain. The cDNA or gDNA used as material had been derived from T cells, B-cell-depleted T cells, or PBMCs.

The authors' processing: Counts of nucleated cells, estimated from reference gene primer amplification, were obtained. The assay was immunoSEQ multiplex PCR, and TCRdb's table has in-frame clones only and misses some. V, J and clone size reflect that table, while D and trimming were determined from the DNA. The table records 70,000 or so clones, approximately 84% of them present only once. Germline V gene sequence: CDR1 LNHDA, CDR2 SQIVND (reference sequence). Trimming pared 0 bases from V and 2 bases from J, leaving 14 bases between. This CDR3 is 16 amino acids long. Followed over time, Seattle patients had been enrolled while infection was active.

This sequence originates from a man aged 40-49 years with COVID-19, enrolled during active disease. This chain uses TRBV19 with TRBJ2-7; D remains ambiguous. Sequencing input: peripheral blood. DNA for the CDR3: TGTGCCAGTAGTATAGACGCGGCCAGCAAAACCTACGAGCAGTACTTC. Translating it yields CASSIDAASKTYEQYF.